These T cell receptor beta chains were read from a single sample in a study of blood T cell repertoires in COVID-19. Some clones are missing from TCRdb's copy, which holds only in-frame ones; the method was immunoSEQ multiplex PCR. This table holds some 150,000 clones, approximately 80% found once. What was sequenced was peripheral blood. All receptors derive from a woman aged 60 to 75 with active or convalescent COVID-19. Both conserved end residues are part of each CDR3. D genes are given only for firm matches. A clone size is listed for some rows: how often the clone was seen (once, few, many), or a class if it is expanded.

V	J	D	size	length	DNA	CDR3
TRBV5-1	TRBJ2-7	-	many	13	TGCGCCAGCAGCGGAGGGAATTCCTACGAGCAGTACTTC	CASSGGNSYEQYF
TRBV24-1	TRBJ1-1	-	-	13	TGTGCCACCAGTGATTTCCGGGACAAGCGAGCTTTCTTT	CATSDFRDKRAFF
TRBV6-5	TRBJ2-2	-	few	16	TGTGCCAGCAGTTCTTTCAGAGGGTCGAACACCGGGGAGCTGTTTTTT	CASSSFRGSNTGELFF
TRBV5-1	TRBJ1-2	-	-	16	TGCGCCAGCAGCTTGGGGAGTCCACAATTTAACTATGGCTACACCTTC	CASSLGSPQFNYGYTF
TRBV3-1/TRBV3-2	TRBJ2-5	TRBD2	-	14	TGTGCCAGCAGCCAAGGGACTAGTGTGGAGACCCAGTACTTC	CASSQGTSVETQYF
TRBV5-4	TRBJ2-1	TRBD2	-	16	TGTGCCAGCACTCCGGGAGGGGGGCCTCCCAACAATGAGCAGTTCTTC	CASTPGGGPPNNEQFF
TRBV5-1	TRBJ2-4	TRBD2	-	14	TGCGCCAGCAGCTCGCTAGCGGGGAGTAACATTCAGTACTTC	CASSSLAGSNIQYF
TRBV7-9	TRBJ1-6	TRBD1	-	14	TGTGCCAGCAGCGCTGGACAGGAGAATTCACCCCTCCACTTT	CASSAGQENSPLHF
TRBV19	TRBJ2-4	-	few	16	TGTGCCAGTAGTAGCGGCAGCCTAGTAGCCAAAAACATTCAGTACTTC	CASSSGSLVAKNIQYF
TRBV5-6	TRBJ1-3	-	-	15	TGTGCCAGCAGCTTGTCTCACAAGCGGGGAAACACCATATATTTT	CASSLSHKRGNTIYF
TRBV5-4	TRBJ2-3	TRBD2	-	18	TGTGCCAGCAGCATAGGATTAGCGGGAGGGAGGCGGACAGATACGCAGTATTTT	CASSIGLAGGRRTDTQYF
TRBV5-1	TRBJ2-2	-	-	16	TGCGCCAGCAGCTTGGCCGTGGGTAGCGCGACCGGGGAGCTGTTTTTT	CASSLAVGSATGELFF
TRBV15	TRBJ1-2	TRBD1	-	14	TGTGCCACCAGCCTCCGACAGGGATCGAGCGGCTACACCTTC	CATSLRQGSSGYTF
TRBV9	TRBJ1-5	TRBD1	-	14	TGTGCCAGCAGCTCCGGGACAGTGCATCAGCCCCAGCATTTT	CASSSGTVHQPQHF
TRBV28	TRBJ1-5	TRBD1	-	18	TGTGCCAGCAGATTCGGACAGGGGGTGGGATATAGCAATCAGCCCCAGCATTTT	CASRFGQGVGYSNQPQHF
TRBV6-2/TRBV6-3	TRBJ2-5	TRBD2	-	20	TGTGCCAGCAGTTACTCTAGGGACGGACTAGCGGGAGCCTCGGCTGAGACCCAGTACTTC	CASSYSRDGLAGASAETQYF
TRBV7-2	TRBJ1-6	TRBD1	-	15	TGTGCCAGCACGCGACAGGGGGCAAGGAATTCACCCCTCCACTTT	CASTRQGARNSPLHF
TRBV28	TRBJ2-3	-	-	12	TGTGCCAGCAGGCTAAGCACAGATACGCAGTATTTT	CASRLSTDTQYF
TRBV25-1	TRBJ2-6	-	-	16	TGTGCCAGCAGTTCAGGAGGTCCAATGGGGGCCAACGTCCTGACTTTC	CASSSGGPMGANVLTF
TRBV27	TRBJ1-1	TRBD1	-	18	TGTGCCAGCAGTTTAGGAGCCAGGGGGGTGGGGTATAGCACTGAAGCTTTCTTT	CASSLGARGVGYSTEAFF
TRBV5-1	TRBJ2-3	-	once	14	TGCGCCAGCAGCGAAGGGACTCGAACGACTACGCAGTATTTT	CASSEGTRTTTQYF
TRBV10-2	TRBJ2-2	TRBD2	-	15	TGCGCCAGCAGTGAGCGGGGGGCGAACACCGGGGAGCTGTTTTTT	CASSERGANTGELFF
TRBV3-1/TRBV3-2	TRBJ2-5	TRBD2	-	15	TGTGCCAGCAGCCAAGGACTAGCGTTCCAAGAGACCCAGTACTTC	CASSQGLAFQETQYF
TRBV19	TRBJ2-7	TRBD1	once	16	TGTGCCAGTAACGATAGGCGGGACAGGGGGCTCTACGAGCAGTACTTC	CASNDRRDRGLYEQYF
TRBV5-4	TRBJ2-1	-	-	15	TGTGCCAGCAGCTTGTGGCAGGGAGGTTACAATGAGCAGTTCTTC	CASSLWQGGYNEQFF
TRBV5-8	TRBJ2-1	-	-	14	TGTGCCAGCAGCTTAGGGACATCCTACAATGAGCAGTTCTTC	CASSLGTSYNEQFF
TRBV7-7	TRBJ2-1	-	-	15	TGTGCCAGCAGCCCGACTCCCAGCTCCTACAATGAGCAGTTCTTC	CASSPTPSSYNEQFF
TRBV27	TRBJ1-1	-	-	12	TGTGCCAGCAGTCCGAGGGGGGGATGGACTTTCTTT	CASSPRGGWTFF
TRBV5-6	TRBJ1-1	-	-	13	TGTGCCAGCAGTTTCTTGAGAAACACTGAAGCTTTCTTT	CASSFLRNTEAFF
TRBV5-6	TRBJ1-1	TRBD1	-	15	TGTGCCAGCACACACGTACAGGGGGCGAGCACTGAAGCTTTCTTT	CASTHVQGASTEAFF
TRBV15	TRBJ1-5	TRBD1	-	15	TGTGCCACCAGCATGGACAGGGGGGTAAGTCAGCCCCAGCATTTT	CATSMDRGVSQPQHF
TRBV6-1	TRBJ2-7	TRBD1	-	15	TGTGCCAGCAGTGAAACCGGGACAGACTTCTACGAGCAGTACTTC	CASSETGTDFYEQYF
TRBV18	TRBJ2-7	-	-	12	TGTGCCAGCGCCCCGATTTCAGGCGAGCAGTACTTC	CASAPISGEQYF
TRBV5-1	TRBJ1-2	TRBD1	-	18	TGCGCCAGCAGCTTGGCCAGCCTTCCAGGGGGCGCTTTCGATGGCTACACCTTC	CASSLASLPGGAFDGYTF
TRBV7-9	TRBJ1-1	-	-	15	TGTGCCAGCAGACCCAAAGGTGAATGGGTGCCCGGGGCTTTCTTT	CASRPKGEWVPGAFF
TRBV5-4	TRBJ2-2	-	-	15	TGTGCCAGCGGGGCGACCGGGACATCCACCGGGGAGCTGTTTTTT	CASGATGTSTGELFF
TRBV6-6	TRBJ1-4	TRBD1	once	14	TGTGCCAGCAGTTACTTCGGACAGGGCGGGGAACTGTTTTTT	CASSYFGQGGELFF
TRBV6-4	TRBJ1-1	-	-	14	TGTGCCAGCAGCCCCGTTTTTACAGGGAGTGGTGCTTTCTTT	CASSPVFTGSGAFF
TRBV5-1	TRBJ1-5	TRBD1	-	14	TGCGCCAGCAGCTTGGACAGGGGCCATCAGCCCCAGCATTTT	CASSLDRGHQPQHF
TRBV11-3	TRBJ2-3	TRBD2	-	14	TGTGCCAGCAGCTCCCATAGCGGGACAGATACGCAGTATTTT	CASSSHSGTDTQYF
TRBV5-4	TRBJ1-1	-	-	15	TGTGCCAGCAGCCACGACACAGGGCCGAACACTGAAGCTTTCTTT	CASSHDTGPNTEAFF
TRBV24-1	TRBJ2-5	-	-	13	TGTGCCACCGGAGGGCCCCGGAGGGAGACCCAGTACTTC	CATGGPRRETQYF
TRBV6-5	TRBJ2-1	TRBD2	-	14	TGTGCCAGCAGAACGGGGGGACTCTACAATGAGCAGTTCTTC	CASRTGGLYNEQFF